These 25 T cell receptor beta chains were all obtained from the same sample, sequenced in a study of T cell changes during pregnancy in multiple sclerosis. Clones were read by immunoSEQ multiplex PCR, and TCRdb kept only the in-frame ones, dropping some. Of about 38,000 clones listed, 75% to 95% are singletons. The specimen comprised CD4+ T cells from peripheral blood mononuclear cells, sampled in the third trimester of pregnancy. These receptors originate from a female donor in good health, enrolled as a control in a pregnancy study.

This chain connects TRBV19 to TRBJ2-3; 10 nucleotides match TRBD1. The V and J ends lost 6 bases and 1 base, in that order; junction bases with no gene match: 1. This CDR3 comprises 14 residues. In germline, CDR1 is LNHDA, CDR2 SQIVND (reference sequence). Written as DNA, the CDR3 is TGTGCCAGTAGGGGGACAGGGGGCACAGATACGCAGTATTTT. Protein product: CASRGTGGTDTQYF.

The chain couples TRBV18 to TRBJ2-7, with D maybe TRBD1 (6 bases). Germline V gives CDR1 KGHSH, CDR2 LQKENI. The length of the CDR3 is 15 residues. Deletions cut 6 bases from V and 3 bases from J, with 18 bases between. CDR3 bases: TGTGCCAGCTCGCGAGAAGCCGGACAGCACTACGAGCAGTACTTC. It translates to CASSREAGQHYEQYF. The entire variable domain, with the rest obtained from reference TRBV18 and TRBJ2-7, is as follows: NAGVMQNPRHLVRRRGQEARLRCSPMKGHSHVYWYRQLPEEGLKFMVYLQKENIIDESGMPKERFSAEFPKEGPSILRIQQVVRGDSAAYFCASSREAGQHYEQYFGPGTRLTVT.

The chain joins TRBV6-1 to TRBJ1-4, with D possibly being TRBD1 (6 bases). The germline V gene has CDR1 MNHNS and CDR2 SASEGT. Trimming removed 4 bases at V and 2 bases at J, with 11 bases between. The CDR3 runs 15 residues. CDR3 region: CASSASRGTNEKLFF. The CDR3 nucleotides read TGTGCCAGCAGTGCCTCCAGGGGTACTAATGAAAAACTGTTTTTT.

J is TRBJ1-2 and V is TRBV25-1; 9 bases map to TRBD1. After removal of 5 bases from V and 8 bases from J, the junction contained 6 bases not matched to a gene. The CDR3 totals 13 residues. From germline, CDR1 is MGHDK and CDR2 SYGVNS. CDR3: CASSSTGTGGYTF. CDR3 sequence (DNA): TGTGCCAGCAGTTCCACCGGGACAGGGGGCTACACCTTC.

This clone was seen only once. The DNA of the CDR3 is TGTGCCAGCAGACCCCTAGGGGGGGGCGCCGGGGAGCTGTTTTTT. It translates to CASRPLGGGAGELFF. The chain has TRBV6-5 and TRBJ2-2; weak D call: TRBD2 (7 bases). The CDR3 contains 15 residues. V was trimmed by 6 bases and J by 6 bases, leaving 17 bases between them. Germline V lookup: CDR1 MNHEY, CDR2 SVGAGI.

J is TRBJ1-1 and V is TRBV4-1; 8 bases line up with TRBD1. Trimming took 8 bases from V and 6 from J; bases not matched to a gene: 5. The CDR3 loop spans 12 amino acids. CDR1 MGHRA and CDR2 YSYEKL come from the germline V gene. This CDR3 is CASSQGASEAFF. The CDR3 region has the DNA TGCGCCAGCTCCCAGGGGGCGTCTGAAGCTTTCTTT.

This chain links TRBV7-9 with TRBJ1-1; the D gene is possibly TRBD1 (5 bases). The CDR3 totals 14 residues. V lost 1 base, J lost 7 bases, and 13 bases lay in between. Germline V gives CDR1 SEHNR, CDR2 FQNEAQ (reference sequence). CDR3 sequence reads: CASSLGVGQGEAFF. The CDR3 DNA reads as TGTGCCAGCAGCTTAGGTGTCGGGCAGGGTGAAGCTTTCTTT.

This clone was counted a single time. At the DNA level, this CDR3 is encoded by other sequences in the same sample as well. CDR3 DNA: TGTGCCAGCAGTCCGAGCGGGAGGGCCAGGAATGAGCAGTTCTTC. Protein sequence: CASSPSGRARNEQFF. V usage is TRBV6-5 and J usage is TRBJ2-1, with TRBD2 matching 10 bases. V lost 5 bases and J lost 7; bases outside the gene matches: 8. Looked up from germline, CDR1 is MNHEY and CDR2 is SVGAGI. CDR3 size: 15 residues.

This chain links TRBV18 with TRBJ2-3; perhaps TRBD2 as D (5 bases). CDR1 is KGHSH, CDR2 LQKENI, per germline. The CDR3 loop spans 15 amino acids. The ends were cut back, 8 bases at V and 0 bases at J, with 15 bases in the middle. DNA for the CDR3: TGTGCCAGCCGGCGAGGGATCACTAGCACAGATACGCAGTATTTT. Amino acids: CASRRGITSTDTQYF.

This chain joins TRBV27 and TRBJ1-1, with unresolved D. Germline lookup yields CDR1 MNHEY and CDR2 SMNVEV (reference sequence). V was pared by 3 bases and J by 4 bases, with 9 bases between. The CDR3 covers 13 residues. The chain's CDR3 is CASSFWGGTEAFF. CDR3 DNA sequence: TGTGCCAGCAGTTTCTGGGGAGGCACTGAAGCTTTCTTT.

This chain connects TRBV7-9 to TRBJ1-5, with a possible D match to TRBD1 (6 bases). In germline, CDR1 is SEHNR, CDR2 FQNEAQ (reference sequence). This CDR3 has 13 residues. Trimming stripped 5 bases from V and 4 bases from J, with 9 bases between. The CDR3 bases are TGTGCCAGCAGCCCACAGGGAAATCAGCCCCAGCATTTT. This codes for CASSPQGNQPQHF.

The gene calls are TRBV18 and TRBJ2-1, with TRBD2 identical over 8 bases. Trimming removed 3 bases from V and 7 bases from J; junction bases left unmatched: 8. The CDR3 runs to 15 residues. Germline V gene data show CDR1 as KGHSH and CDR2 as LQKENI. CDR3 loop: CASSPISGEGNEQFF. The DNA for the CDR3 is TGTGCCAGCTCACCGATTAGCGGGGAGGGGAATGAGCAGTTCTTC.

The chain recombines TRBV5-1 with TRBJ2-7; the D gene is possibly TRBD1 (5 bases). Germline values: CDR1 SGHRS, CDR2 YFSETQ. V lost 4 bases and J lost 3, with 11 bases in between. The CDR3 runs to 13 residues. The CDR3 region is CASSPRDIYEQYF. The CDR3 DNA is TGCGCCAGCAGCCCCAGGGATATCTACGAGCAGTACTTC.

The chain carries TRBV5-4 and TRBJ2-1, with 12 bases that match TRBD2. CDR1 and CDR2 (germline): SGHNT, YYREEE (reference sequence). CDR3 length: 16 residues. The V gene end was trimmed by 4 bases and the J gene end by 6 bases; junction bases not matched to a gene: 8. The CDR3 region is CASSRRTSGILNEQFF. The CDR3, as DNA: TGTGCCAGCAGCCGAAGGACTAGCGGGATTCTCAATGAGCAGTTCTTC.

The V gene is TRBV5-5, the J gene TRBJ1-2; D not certain. The CDR3 length is 16 residues. Germline-derived CDR1 and CDR2 are SGHKS and YYEKEE (reference sequence). Trimming removed 1 base from V and 8 bases from J, with 21 bases in between. In DNA, the CDR3 is TGTGCCAGCAGCTTGAGTACAGCATTGGCGGCGGGCGGCTACACCTTC. This gives the protein CASSLSTALAAGGYTF. Variable domain in full (rest from reference TRBV5-5 and TRBJ1-2): DAGVTQSPTHLIKTRGQQVTLRCSPISGHKSVSWYQQVLGQGPQFIFQYYEKEERGRGNFPDRFSARQFPNYSSELNVNALLLGDSALYLCASSLSTALAAGGYTFGSGTRLTVV.

The chain recombines TRBV2 with TRBJ2-1, with D possibly TRBD2 on 7 matching bases. Germline loops: CDR1 SNHLY, CDR2 FYNNEI. The V end was cut by 8 bases, the J end by 8 bases, with 13 bases between. The CDR3 loop spans 12 amino acids. The DNA for the CDR3 is TGTGCCAGCCGCGGGGGCGGCGATGAGCAGTTCTTC. It encodes CASRGGGDEQFF.

This clone was seen a few times. The chain combines TRBV19 with TRBJ1-5; TRBD1 might be the D (6 bases). The CDR3 is 15 residues long. The V gene lost 6 bases and the J gene lost 0 bases, with 12 bases spanning the gap. The V gene's germline CDR1 is LNHDA and CDR2 SQIVND (reference sequence). CDR3 coding DNA: TGTGCCAGTAGCCCTACAGGGAATAGCAATCAGCCCCAGCATTTT. It translates to CASSPTGNSNQPQHF.

The CDR3 protein is CAWRGTSGGRIEQFF. CDR3 coding DNA: TGTGCCTGGAGGGGAACTAGCGGGGGTAGAATTGAGCAGTTCTTC. This chain joins TRBV30 and TRBJ2-1; 11 bases agree with TRBD2. CDR3 length: 15 residues. The trim removed 3 bases at V and 9 bases at J, leaving 10 bases unmatched. Germline V gene sequence: CDR1 GTSNPN, CDR2 SVGIG (reference sequence). Using reference TRBV30 and TRBJ2-1 for the parts outside the CDR3, the full variable domain is SQTIHQWPATLVQPVGSPLSLECTVEGTSNPNLYWYRQAAGRGLQLLFYSVGIGQISSEVPQNLSASRPQDRQFILSSKKLLLSDSGFYLCAWRGTSGGRIEQFFGPGTRLTVL.

The rearrangement uses TRBV21-1 and TRBJ2-1; TRBD2 is the table's D call and was not checked against the DNA. TRBV21-1 is recorded as a pseudogene. CDR3 size: 16 residues. The CDR3 DNA reads as TGTGCCAGCAGCCGCGTTTTAGCGGGAGTGTACAATGAGCAGTTCTTC. Translating it yields CASSRVLAGVYNEQFF.

The chain uses TRBV7-3 and TRBJ2-1, with D perhaps TRBD2 (6 bases). The ends were cut back, 4 bases at V and 8 bases at J, with 12 bases in the middle. The CDR3 length is 13 residues. Germline values: CDR1 SGHTA, CDR2 FQGTGA. The CDR3: CASSSRPGDEQFF. The CDR3 nucleotides are TGTGCCAGCAGCTCACGTCCGGGGGATGAGCAGTTCTTC.

The chain joins TRBV19 to TRBJ2-3; 7 bases are a match to TRBD2. The CDR3 is 14 amino acids. The V segment lost 10 bases and the J segment 2 bases; nucleotides outside the gene matches: 9. Germline V gives CDR1 LNHDA, CDR2 SQIVND (reference sequence). CDR3 region: CATGGRTITDTQYF. DNA of the CDR3: TGTGCCACCGGGGGGAGGACCATCACAGATACGCAGTATTTT.

In the case of this clone: The same CDR3 is also encoded by other DNA sequences in this sample. This chain joins TRBV19 and TRBJ2-3, with 7 nucleotides matching TRBD2. The length of the CDR3 is 15 residues. V shed 5 bases and J 4 bases; nucleotides not matched to a gene: 9. Germline values: CDR1 LNHDA, CDR2 SQIVND (reference sequence). The CDR3 DNA reads as TGTGCCAGTAGTGGTCTCGCGGGAGTTGCAGATACGCAGTATTTT. Its translation is CASSGLAGVADTQYF.

Here the CDR3 reads CASSTGTSGFGEQFF. For the CDR3, the DNA is TGCGCCAGCAGTACCGGGACTAGCGGATTCGGTGAGCAGTTCTTC. This rearrangement joins TRBV5-1 to TRBJ2-1, with 11 bases identical to TRBD2. The CDR3 runs 15 residues. Trimming cost V 5 bases and J 9 bases; bases outside gene matches: 10. Germline loops: CDR1 SGHRS, CDR2 YFSETQ.

CDR3 amino acids: CASSRGQGRTEAFF. In DNA, the CDR3 is TGTGCCAGCTCAAGGGGACAGGGGAGGACTGAAGCTTTCTTT. The chain couples TRBV18 to TRBJ1-1; TRBD1 matches 10 bases. J was trimmed by 5 bases and V by 5 bases; bases with no gene match: 5. CDR1 is KGHSH, CDR2 LQKENI, per germline. This CDR3 is 14 amino acids long.

This clone was found a few times. The chain is built from TRBV2 and TRBJ1-2; D unresolved. The CDR3 has 12 amino acids. CDR1 and CDR2 from the germline V gene are SNHLY and FYNNEI. The germline V and J ends were trimmed by 5 bases and 8 bases, with 12 bases remaining between them. CDR3 sequence reads: CASSLHGVGYTF. The CDR3 region has the DNA TGTGCCAGCAGTCTCCACGGGGTCGGCTACACCTTC.